This TCR beta chain stems from a study of vaccination and CD4 T cells after COVID-19 (dated by TCRdb to between 2022 and 2023). With regard to the full study: Every convalescent patient had a positive nasal swab PCR test for SARS-CoV-2, with mild disease in several patients and severe disease in one. Control cultures received a CEFX viral epitope pool as the positive control, an HIV-1 Nef peptide pool as the negative control, or no peptide. In ten to eleven COVID-19 convalescent patients and a handful of infection-naive healthy vaccine recipients, the spike-specific CD4+ TCR repertoire before mRNA vaccination was compared with the repertoire after mRNA vaccination. Post-COVID blood samples were collected from convalescent patients a median of roughly 100 days after diagnosis, with a range of roughly 35 to 180 days. Post-vaccine blood samples were collected a median of about 69 days after the second vaccine dose, ranging from roughly 12 to 250 days. The cultures were stimulated with overlapping spike peptide pools from SARS-CoV-2 and from the common cold coronaviruses HCoV-NL63, HCoV-OC43 and HCoV-229E. In the convalescent cohort there were six males and four females, among whom were two Hispanic individuals, seven Caucasians, two Asians and one multiracial person. Two doses of either the Pfizer-BioNTech BNT162b2 vaccine (n=8) or the Moderna mRNA-1273 vaccine (n=2) were administered to participants. What the work shows at the level of the full study, not this receptor alone: Relatively few convalescent patients were included in the study, and early timepoints after natural infection were not analyzed. Of the vaccine-specific clones found in convalescent patients, nearly all (304 of 307) were mono-reactive for SARS-CoV-2 spike instead of being cross-reactive with common cold coronaviruses. Among convalescent patients, a median roughly 90% of the SARS-CoV-2-reactive clones seen after vaccination appeared only after vaccination, which suggests priming specific to the vaccine. Although the median number of SARS-CoV-2-reactive clonotypes went up from around 19 after infection to roughly 40 after vaccination, the increase was not significant.

Taken with the paper, the label for treatment or condition translates to: approximately 9-day PBMC culture with coronavirus spike peptide pools or control peptides (ViraFEST assay). The study used the ViraFEST assay, which expanded antigen-specific T cells with peptide pools and then identified expanded clonotypes by TCR sequencing. Positive SARS-CoV-2 PCR tests in the convalescent patients dated from March to December 2020, before Alpha, Beta and Delta variants emerged in the United States. Each well held under 2.5 million PBMCs cultured in IMDM containing roughly 5% human AB serum and around 10 IU/ml IL-2, with around 9.7 ug/ml peptide pools added. Half of the culture medium was replaced with fresh IL-2-containing medium on days 3 and 7. CD4+ T cells were isolated after about 10 days of culture through negative selection using the EasySep CD4+ T cell isolation kit. Ficoll-Paque Plus gradient centrifugation was used to isolate PBMCs from whole blood, and the isolated PBMCs were then either used fresh or cryopreserved at -140C. Culture conditions were generally each tested in triplicate wells.

In the case of this clonotype: Its antigen has not been determined. No base quality values were provided; no much bigger clone lies one nucleotide off.

Unmatched junction bases come to 8, with V trimmed by 5 bases and J by 6 bases. CDR1 SEHNR and CDR2 FQNEAQ are derived from the germline V gene (reference sequence). The CDR3 spans 15 residues, from the cysteine through the phenylalanine. The only DNA kept is the CDR3, 45 bases in frame from the first base. Library preparation used PCR. TCR sequencing of DNA from cultured CD4+ T cells used the Oncomine TCR Beta short-read assay at the Johns Hopkins FTIC core. Genomic DNA was extracted from the cultured CD4+ T cells with the QIAamp micro DNA kit. Oncomine TCR Beta libraries made from cultured CD4+ T cells were pooled using unique dual indexes and sequenced on an Illumina iSeq 100. The paper's data handling went like this. Non-productive sequences were filtered out, and CDR3s that did not start with C, did not end with F or W, or were shorter than 7 amino acids were discarded. The MANAFEST web application identified antigen-specific clonotypes by comparing peptide-stimulated wells against reference wells and other culture wells. To be called positive, a clone needed an FDR below 0.05, an odds ratio above 5, and a productive frequency above 0.1% in at least two of three replicate wells. Cross-reactive clonotypes were defined as significantly expanded in both SARS-CoV-2 spike wells and at least one common cold coronavirus spike condition. Levenshtein distances (stringdist) and unrooted phylogenetic trees (ape) in R version 3.6.1 were used to assess CDR3 homology. TCRdb reworked the public reads: Q25 trimming with fastp, MiXCR clone assembly, productive beta chains retained. Rows with one shared CDR3 protein collapse into an entry with the most common genes and DNA. The V and J calls shown here were made by TCRdb, not taken from the authors' results. The sample contains around 18,000 distinct CDR3 sequences, 35% to 45% of them found a single time. The ten largest clonotypes hold 9.5% to 15% of the sample.

The material sequenced was CD4+ T cells from blood, cultured in vitro. The clonotype was recovered from a human donor who had recovered from COVID-19. The sequence joins TRBV7-9 to TRBJ1-2, with 11 bases matching TRBD1. The CDR3 region has the sequence CASSARTGGWDGYTF. The sequenced DNA: TGTGCCAGCAGCGCCCGGACAGGGGGCTGGGATGGCTACACCTTC.